This T cell receptor beta chain was recorded in a study of early T cells in non-severe SARS-CoV-2 infection. Study overall: Investigators sequenced bulk RNA drawn from unsorted whole blood, and chains remained unpaired. Study-level points and caveats: Matching against VDJdb likely underestimated virus-specific expansions, favoring anti-spike CD8.

To note about this clonotype: Its antigen is unidentified.

Attachment of unique molecular identifiers to individual cDNA molecules was performed. TCRdb re-derived calls from the 5' RACE reads in MiXCR, one entry per CDR3 protein. The sample consists of approximately 100,000 distinct CDR3 sequences, approximately 16% of them appearing once. The CDR3 loop spans 22 amino acids. Trimming removed 1 base from V and 0 bases from J; junction bases left unmatched: 13. CDR1 is SGHTA and CDR2 is FQGNSA in the germline V gene. Material for sequencing was whole blood. The receptor was derived from an adult who was a healthcare worker with PCR-confirmed SARS-CoV-2 infection or an uninfected control (not recorded which). The chain combines TRBV7-2 with TRBJ2-4, with TRBD2 matching 15 bases. The CDR3: CASSLDRLPGLAGGLAKNIQYF. For the CDR3, the DNA is TGTGCCAGCAGCTTAGATAGGCTTCCGGGACTAGCGGGGGGACTAGCCAAAAACATTCAGTACTTC. The full variable domain, rest sourced from reference TRBV7-2 and TRBJ2-4, is GAGVSQSPSNKVTEKGKDVELRCDPISGHTALYWYRQSLGQGLEFLIYFQGNSAPDKSGLPSDRFSAERTGGSVSTLTIQRTQQEDSAVYLCASSLDRLPGLAGGLAKNIQYFGAGTRLSVL.